This T cell receptor (beta chain) was found in a study of beta chain features in type 1 diabetes. Study overall: Age and gender were similar between patients and healthy donors, as were cell yields.

Study-wide points: Diminished insertions and augmented deletions at VDJ junctions characterized type 1 diabetes patients. TCRB CDR3s from Type 1 diabetes patients were moderately but significantly shorter in all four CD4+ subsets. TCRB repertoires of naive, central memory and Treg cells appeared more similar among patients than among healthy donors.

Reverse transcription of all isolated RNA meant that expressed TCRB transcripts were sequenced. The protocol was immunoSEQ multiplex PCR, while the TCRdb copy is restricted to in-frame clones and leaves out a portion. The sample has some 150,000 clones, roughly 10% seen once. Remarks on this clone: As yet, its antigen is unknown.

Sequencing was performed on central memory CD4+ T cells from blood. This TCR came from a woman aged 40 to 49 in good health.

The CDR3 sequence is CASRSRQVVENEQFF. Written as DNA, the CDR3 is TGTGCCAGCAGATCCCGCCAGGTAGTGGAAAATGAGCAGTTCTTC. This sequence joins TRBV6-6 and TRBJ2-1; no definite D call. The germline gives CDR1 MNHNY, CDR2 SVGAGI (reference sequence). The ends were cut back, 6 bases at V and 7 bases at J, with 19 bases in the middle. The CDR3 runs 15 residues.